This TCR beta chain was retrieved from a study of blood T cell repertoires in COVID-19. Whole-study context: Collection of acute and convalescent COVID-19 samples took place in the United States, Italy and Spain. The cDNA or gDNA used as material had been derived from T cells, B-cell-depleted T cells, or PBMCs.

The CDR3 consists of 13 residues. V shed 10 bases, J shed 7 bases, and the junction held 12 bases outside the gene matches. Germline V lookup: CDR1 MNHEY, CDR2 SMNVEV (reference sequence). In the original analysis: Cell counts per sample came from amplifying reference gene primers. Libraries were prepared by immunoSEQ multiplex PCR; TCRdb keeps only in-frame clonotypes and omits some of them. D and trimming come from the DNA, and the V and J calls and clone size come from that table. The sample lists roughly 140,000 clones, approximately 78% seen once, with 4% to 5% in the top ten. The chain employs TRBV27 and TRBJ2-7, with TRBD1 identical over 8 bases. The material sequenced was peripheral blood. This sequence was found in a woman older than 75 with acute or convalescent COVID-19. CDR3 sequence: CATRQGALREQYF. In DNA, the CDR3 is TGTGCCACCAGGCAGGGGGCTTTGAGGGAGCAGTACTTC.